The 27 T cell receptor beta chains listed next were all sequenced from one sample in a study of T cells in Graves' hyperthyroidism and ophthalmopathy. RNA transcripts yielded amplified TCR beta CDR3 regions. First-round RT-PCR with HTBI primers amplified the TCR CDR3 region. MiXCR, run by TCRdb on the multiplex PCR reads, gives a single entry per CDR3 protein. The sample has around 580,000 distinct CDR3 sequences, around 45% seen once. The sample consisted of peripheral blood or thyroid tissue (not recorded which). The receptors come from a woman younger than 30 with Graves' hyperthyroidism.

This clonotype has at least ten counts. The chain joins TRBV9 to TRBJ2-2, with 12 bases identical to TRBD2. Germline CDR1 is SGDLS and CDR2 is YYNGEE. The ends lost 3 bases at V and 8 bases at J; junction bases unmatched: 5. CDR3 length equals 15 residues. In DNA form, the CDR3 reads TGTGCCAGCAGCGCTAGCGGGAGGGCCTTTGGGGAGCTGTTTTTT. Amino acid sequence: CASSASGRAFGELFF.

V and J are TRBV7-8 and TRBJ2-7; 8 bases align to TRBD1. The CDR3 runs to 17 residues. V shed 1 base and J 7 bases; nucleotides not matched to a gene: 15. CDR1 is SGHVS and CDR2 is FQNEAQ in the germline V gene. The CDR3: CASSLGVDRASYNEQYF. CDR3 coding DNA: TGTGCCAGCAGCTTAGGAGTGGACAGGGCTTCCTACAATGAGCAGTACTTC.

The gene calls are TRBV20-1 and TRBJ2-5, with TRBD2 matching over 7 bases. With the DNA end fitting TRBJ2-7 better, the J assignment may be wrong. Germline V gene sequence: CDR1 DFQATT, CDR2 SNEGSKA (reference sequence). This CDR3 comprises 13 residues. The CDR3 here is CSARPSGAYEQYF. CDR3 sequence (DNA): TGCAGTGCTAGACCTAGCGGAGCCTACGAGCAGTACTTC.

The table lists this clonotype with many counts. V usage is TRBV12-5 and J usage is TRBJ2-2; unclear D gene. V was pared by 2 bases and J by 7 bases, with 8 bases between. Germline-derived CDR1 and CDR2 are LGHNT and FRNRAP. The CDR3 is 13 residues long. Written as DNA, the CDR3 is TGTGCTAGTGGTTTGATCCTCAGCGGGGAGCTGTTTTTT. It is translated as CASGLILSGELFF.

The CDR3 region has the DNA TGTGCCAGCATCGGAATTGCGGGAGGGGTTGGGGAGCAGTACTTC. Translation gives CASIGIAGGVGEQYF. The chain employs TRBV2 and TRBJ2-7; 9 bases are a match to TRBD2. This CDR3 spans 15 amino acids. The V and J ends lost 7 bases and 7 bases, in that order; junction bases with no gene match: 14. CDR1 is SNHLY, CDR2 FYNNEI, per germline.

The rearrangement links TRBV7-2 to TRBJ1-4; 7 nucleotides agree with TRBD1. Per germline, CDR1 SGHTA and CDR2 FQGNSA. The CDR3 covers 16 residues. The trim removed 5 bases at V and 0 bases at J, leaving 6 bases unmatched. Written as DNA, the CDR3 is TGTGCCAGCAGCCAGGGGGACGTTGCAACTAATGAAAAACTGTTTTTT. It yields the protein CASSQGDVATNEKLFF.

As for this clonotype: This may be a read error: a much more frequent sequence differs by one nucleotide. The rearrangement uses TRBV4-3 and TRBJ1-2; D ambiguous. Germline assignment: CDR1 LGHNA and CDR2 YSLEER. This CDR3 spans 15 amino acids. As DNA, the CDR3 is TGCGCCAGCAGCCAAGAGGAAATCGTGGGATATGGCCACACCTTC. Protein: CASSQEEIVGYGHTF.

This clonotype was recorded at least ten times. The chain joins TRBV12-3 or TRBV12-4 to TRBJ2-5; D could derive from TRBD1 or TRBD2 (5 bases each). The CDR3 contains 12 residues. The V end lost 6 bases, the J end lost 5 bases, and 10 bases lay between the germline ends. The CDR3 DNA reads as TGTGCCAGCAGCCGGGACGTGGAGACCCAGTACTTC. It is translated as CASSRDVETQYF.

In its sample, this clonotype was seen many times. The rearrangement uses TRBV6-2 or TRBV6-3 and TRBJ2-7; D assignment may be TRBD1 or TRBD2 (5 bases each). Trimming removed 6 bases at V and 3 bases at J, with 12 bases between. The CDR3 runs to 13 residues. Germline CDR1 and CDR2: MNHEY and SVGEGT. CDR3 region: CASSWGPNYEQYF. The CDR3 DNA reads as TGTGCCAGCAGCTGGGGACCGAACTACGAGCAGTACTTC.

The chain carries TRBV2 and TRBJ2-4; D gene uncertain. Germline V lookup: CDR1 SNHLY, CDR2 FYNNEI. The CDR3 is made up of 13 amino acids. Trimming took off 2 bases at V and 9 bases at J, with 11 bases between the two ends. The DNA of the CDR3 is TGTGCCAGCAGTGAAAAACGATCCGGCATTCAGTACTTC. It yields the protein CASSEKRSGIQYF.

This clonotype was recorded many times. The J gene is TRBJ2-7, the V gene TRBV28, with D hard to call. The CDR3 covers 14 residues. Germline V gives CDR1 MDHEN, CDR2 SYDVKM. Trimming shortened V by 7 bases and J by 0 bases, and 13 bases separated the two germline ends. In nucleotides, the CDR3 is TGTGCCAGCACTCTAAGAGTGAACTCCTACGAGCAGTACTTC. Translated: CASTLRVNSYEQYF.

For this clonotype: A single base separates this from a much larger clone, so it may be a read error. The genes are TRBV20-1 and TRBJ1-2; 10 bases match TRBD1. The germline gives CDR1 DFQATT, CDR2 SNEGSKA (reference sequence). There are 14 residues in the CDR3. After removal of 3 bases from V and 4 bases from J, the junction contained 5 bases not matched to a gene. The CDR3 is CSARGQGPSYGYTF. CDR3 DNA sequence: TGCAGTGCTAGGGGACAGGGGCCTAGCTATGGCTACACCTTC.

This clonotype was recorded at least ten times. J is TRBJ1-6 and V is TRBV19; D ambiguous. This CDR3 spans 18 amino acids. The germline V gene has CDR1 LNHDA and CDR2 SQIVND (reference sequence). V was trimmed by 3 bases and J by 0 bases, leaving 15 bases between them. The CDR3 sequence is CASSIQPGLSSYNSPLHF. The CDR3 nucleotides read TGTGCCAGTAGTATTCAACCGGGTCTCAGCTCCTATAATTCACCCCTCCACTTT.

Regarding this clonotype: It may be a read error: a sequence one base away is much more abundant. V is TRBV7-6 and J is TRBJ2-5; 7 bases are shared with TRBD1. CDR1 and CDR2 (germline): SGHVS, FNYEAQ. V was pared by 6 bases and J by 5 bases, with 6 bases of the junction left unmatched. The CDR3 consists of 13 residues. The CDR3 sequence: CASRGTDGETQYF. The CDR3 bases are TGTGCCAGCAGGGGGACAGATGGCGAGACCCAGTACTTC.

As to this clonotype: Because the CDR3 is missing its conserved closing phenylalanine or tryptophan, this is likely a read error. Because the CDR3's place on the DNA is in doubt, the DNA is left out and the CDR3 is given as listed by TCRdb. The chain is built from TRBV12-3 or TRBV12-4 and TRBJ2-7. The CDR3 length is 8 residues, termini included. The CDR3 loop is CASSLAAT.

In its sample, this clonotype was seen a few times. The chain joins TRBV12-3 or TRBV12-4 to TRBJ2-7; 8 nucleotides agree with TRBD1. CDR3 length: 14 amino acids. With V trimmed by 7 bases and J by 2 bases, 7 bases remained unmatched. CDR3 bases: TGTGCCAGCACCAAGGGACAGGTTACCTACGAGCAGTACTTC. Translated, it gives CASTKGQVTYEQYF.

V is TRBV29-1 and J is TRBJ1-2; TRBD1 matches 9 bases. In germline, CDR1 is SQVTM, CDR2 ANQGSEA. The CDR3 is 11 residues long. The junction had 8 bases not matched to a gene; V was cut back by 8 bases and J by 10 bases. The CDR3 loop reads CSSRDRADYTF. The CDR3 bases are TGCAGCTCTCGGGACAGGGCCGACTACACCTTC. Drawing the rest from reference TRBV29-1 and TRBJ1-2, the complete variable domain is SAVISQKPSRDICQRGTSLTIQCQVDSQVTMMFWYRQQPGQSLTLIATANQGSEATYESGFVIDKFPISRPNLTFSTLTVSNMSPEDSSIYLCSSRDRADYTFGSGTRLTVV.

This sequence joins TRBV29-1 and TRBJ1-1; D is unresolved. The CDR3 totals 11 residues. V was shortened by 7 bases and J by 2 bases, with 8 bases between the two germline ends. From germline, CDR1 is SQVTM and CDR2 ANQGSEA. The CDR3: CSAAGNTEAFF. DNA for the CDR3: TGCAGCGCTGCGGGTAACACTGAAGCTTTCTTT.

This clonotype was picked up many times. The chain carries TRBV12-3 or TRBV12-4 and TRBJ2-7, with D maybe TRBD1 (5 bases). V shed 5 bases and J shed 0 bases, with 11 bases lying between them. The CDR3 runs to 14 residues. Here the CDR3 DNA reads TGTGCCAGCAGTGATCTTCAGGGCTCCTACGAGCAGTACTTC. Translation: CASSDLQGSYEQYF.

As regards this clonotype: A much larger clonotype is one base distant, so this may be a read error. The V and J genes are TRBV12-3 or TRBV12-4 and TRBJ2-5; D is possibly TRBD1 (5 bases). The CDR3 runs 15 residues. V was shortened by 6 bases and J by 5 bases, with 19 bases between the two germline ends. The CDR3 DNA is TGTGCCAGCAGCTCGGGCAGGGAAAGGTGGGAGACCCAGTACTTC. Protein sequence: CASSSGRERWETQYF.

A remark on this clonotype: This may stem from a read error, because a much larger clone lies one nucleotide away. The gene calls are TRBV25-1 and TRBJ2-3; D is perhaps TRBD2 (5 bases). CDR1 and CDR2 (germline): MGHDK, SYGVNS. Trimming took off 1 base at V and 8 bases at J, with 10 bases between the two ends. This CDR3 is built from 13 residues. CDR3 residues: CASSESCRGTQYF. In DNA, the CDR3 is TGTGCCAGCAGTGAATCGTGTCGGGGTACGCAGTATTTT.

Turning to this clonotype: Just one base apart from a much larger clone, this may be a read error. V usage is TRBV9 and J usage is TRBJ1-6, with unresolved D. The CDR3 is 15 amino acids. Looked up from germline, CDR1 is SGDLS and CDR2 is YYNGEE. V was clipped by 2 bases and J by 6 bases, with 12 bases between them. The CDR3 coding sequence is TGTGCCAGCAGCGTTGGGGTGATGCGTAATTCACCCCTCCACTTT. It yields the protein CASSVGVMRNSPLHF. Drawing the rest from reference TRBV9 and TRBJ1-6, the complete variable domain is DSGVTQTPKHLITATGQRVTLRCSPRSGDLSVYWYQQSLDQGLQFLIQYYNGEERAKGNILERFSAQQFPDLHSELNLSSLELGDSALYFCASSVGVMRNSPLHFGNGTRLTVT.

Many counts were recorded for this clonotype. The chain recombines TRBV18 with TRBJ1-5; tentative D call: TRBD1 (5 bases). This CDR3 spans 13 amino acids. Germline-derived CDR1 and CDR2 are KGHSH and LQKENI. Trimming took off 0 bases at V and 6 bases at J, with 6 bases between the two ends. As DNA, the CDR3 is TGTGCCAGCTCACCACCGGGGGGTCAGCCCCAGCATTTT. It codes for CASSPPGGQPQHF.

The sample holds a few counts of this clonotype. Possible read error: a much larger clone is one base away. This chain uses TRBV7-3 with TRBJ2-7; no clear D gene. CDR1 and CDR2 from the germline V gene are SGHTA and FQGTGA. The CDR3 is 12 amino acids. V was cut by 1 base and J by 7 bases, with 8 bases left in between. The DNA of the CDR3 is TGTGCCAGCAGCTTAATAGGCAATGAGCAGTACTTC. Encoded protein: CASSLIGNEQYF. The full variable domain, its missing parts supplied by reference TRBV7-3 and TRBJ2-7, is GAGVSQTPSNKVTEKGKYVELRCDPISGHTALYWYRQSLGQGPEFLIYFQGTGAADDSGLPNDRFFAVRPEGSVSTLKIQRTERGDSAVYLCASSLIGNEQYFGPGTRLTVT.

This clonotype has a count of ten or more. The chain is built from TRBV20-1 and TRBJ1-4; D not resolved. This CDR3 region has 14 residues. Trimming left V 1 base short and J 7 bases short, with 13 bases between. CDR1 and CDR2 from the germline V gene are DFQATT and SNEGSKA (reference sequence). CDR3 bases: TGCAGTGCTAGAGGGTTAAGGGAAGGTGAAAAACTGTTTTTT. It codes for CSARGLREGEKLFF.

The gene calls are TRBV7-9 and TRBJ2-7, with 7 nucleotides matching TRBD1. Germline V CDR1 and CDR2: SEHNR, FQNEAQ (reference sequence). The length of the CDR3 is 14 residues. J lost 2 bases, V lost 6 bases, and 7 bases had no gene match. Here the CDR3 reads CASRADRATYEQYF. The CDR3 bases are TGTGCCAGCAGGGCCGACAGGGCCACCTACGAGCAGTACTTC.

This clonotype appeared many times. V usage is TRBV29-1 and J usage is TRBJ2-7; D not certain. V dropped 5 bases and J dropped 3 bases, with 8 bases sitting between them. Germline assignment: CDR1 SQVTM and CDR2 ANQGSEA. The CDR3 runs 11 residues. The CDR3 spells CSVTDLYEQYF. The DNA of the CDR3 is TGCAGCGTTACTGACCTCTACGAGCAGTACTTC.